This paragraph covers one T cell receptor beta chain sequence. The antigen is unknown. Clones were sequenced by immunoSEQ multiplex PCR, and TCRdb holds only the in-frame ones, with some missing. The sample includes around 6,000 clones, around 87% of them seen just once. This entry is derived from a study of Tregs in tolerant kidney transplant recipients. Germline V gene data show CDR1 as SNHLY and CDR2 as FYNNEI. With 11 bases removed from V and 0 bases from J, the gap between germline ends came to 10 bases. This CDR3 comprises 13 residues. The receptor was isolated from a human patient who received a combined kidney and bone marrow transplant. Sequencing used Tregs from blood cultured with allogeneic cells, obtained before the transplant. This chain connects TRBV2 to TRBJ2-2; D tentatively fits TRBD1 or TRBD2 (5 bases each). The DNA of the CDR3 is TGTGCCGAAGGGACCCCGAACACCGGGGAGCTGTTTTTT. Translated, it gives CAEGTPNTGELFF.